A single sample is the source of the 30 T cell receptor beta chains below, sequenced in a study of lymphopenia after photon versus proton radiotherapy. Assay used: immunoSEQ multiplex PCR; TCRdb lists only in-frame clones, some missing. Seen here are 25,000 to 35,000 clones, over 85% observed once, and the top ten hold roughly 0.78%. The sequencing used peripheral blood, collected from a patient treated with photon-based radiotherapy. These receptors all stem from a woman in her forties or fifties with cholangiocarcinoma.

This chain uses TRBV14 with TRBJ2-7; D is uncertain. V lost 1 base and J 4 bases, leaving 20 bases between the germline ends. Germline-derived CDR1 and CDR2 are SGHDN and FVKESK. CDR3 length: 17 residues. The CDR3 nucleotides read TGTGCCAGCAGCCAAGTGGTCGGGTGGCTCCGAAAATACGAGCAGTACTTC. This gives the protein CASSQVVGWLRKYEQYF.

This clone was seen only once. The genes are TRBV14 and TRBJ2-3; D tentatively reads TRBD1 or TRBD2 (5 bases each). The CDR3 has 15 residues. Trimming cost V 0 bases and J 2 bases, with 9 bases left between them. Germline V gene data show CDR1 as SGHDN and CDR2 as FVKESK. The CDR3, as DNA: TGTGCCAGCAGCCAAGATTGGGGGAACACAGATACGCAGTATTTT. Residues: CASSQDWGNTDTQYF.

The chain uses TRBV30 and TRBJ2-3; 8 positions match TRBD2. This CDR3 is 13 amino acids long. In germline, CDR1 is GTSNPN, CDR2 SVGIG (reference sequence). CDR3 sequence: CARGAGATDTQYF. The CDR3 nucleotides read TGTGCGCGCGGAGCGGGGGCAACAGATACGCAGTATTTT.

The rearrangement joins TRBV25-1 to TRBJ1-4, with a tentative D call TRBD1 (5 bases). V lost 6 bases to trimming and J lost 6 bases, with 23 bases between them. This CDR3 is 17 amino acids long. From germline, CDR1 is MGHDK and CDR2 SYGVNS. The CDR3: CASRGGTAGGLDEKLFF. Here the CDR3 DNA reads TGTGCCAGCAGGGGAGGGACCGCTGGTGGGCTGGATGAAAAACTGTTTTTT. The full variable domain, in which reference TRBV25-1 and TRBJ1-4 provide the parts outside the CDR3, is EADIYQTPRYLVIGTGKKITLECSQTMGHDKMYWYQQDPGMELHLIHYSYGVNSTEKGDLSSESTVSRIRTEHFPLTLESARPSHTSQYLCASRGGTAGGLDEKLFFGSGTQLSVL.

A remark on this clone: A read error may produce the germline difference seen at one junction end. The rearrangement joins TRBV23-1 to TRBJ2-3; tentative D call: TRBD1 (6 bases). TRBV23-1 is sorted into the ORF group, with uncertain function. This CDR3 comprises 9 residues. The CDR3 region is CASSRGQFF. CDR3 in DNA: TGCGCCAGCAGTCGCGGACAGTTCTTT.

CDR3 sequence: CASSLVPALEQFF. The CDR3 nucleotides read TGTGCCAGCAGCCTCGTTCCTGCGCTGGAGCAGTTCTTC. The V and J genes are TRBV11-2 and TRBJ2-1; D not certain. Trimming removed 5 bases at V and 10 bases at J, with 15 bases between. The germline V gene encodes CDR1 SGHAT and CDR2 FQNNGV. The CDR3 length is 13 residues.

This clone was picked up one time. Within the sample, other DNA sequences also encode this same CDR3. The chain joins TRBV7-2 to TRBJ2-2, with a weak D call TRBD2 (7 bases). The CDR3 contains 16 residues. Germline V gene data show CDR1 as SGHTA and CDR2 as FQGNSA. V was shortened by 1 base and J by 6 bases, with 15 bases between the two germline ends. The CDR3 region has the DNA TGTGCCAGCAGCTTAGTCGGGGGCGGGGGACCCGGGGAGCTGTTTTTT. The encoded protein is CASSLVGGGGPGELFF. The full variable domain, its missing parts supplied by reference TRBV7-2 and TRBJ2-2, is GAGVSQSPSNKVTEKGKDVELRCDPISGHTALYWYRQSLGQGLEFLIYFQGNSAPDKSGLPSDRFSAERTGGSVSTLTIQRTQQEDSAVYLCASSLVGGGGPGELFFGEGSRLTVL.

CDR3 region: CLQLGEPETEAFF. The CDR3 bases are TGTCTGCAGCTTGGCGAACCGGAGACTGAAGCTTTCTTT. The rearrangement links TRBV19 to TRBJ1-1; no reliable D call. This CDR3 spans 13 amino acids. The germline CDR1 and CDR2 sequences are LNHDA and SQIVND (reference sequence).

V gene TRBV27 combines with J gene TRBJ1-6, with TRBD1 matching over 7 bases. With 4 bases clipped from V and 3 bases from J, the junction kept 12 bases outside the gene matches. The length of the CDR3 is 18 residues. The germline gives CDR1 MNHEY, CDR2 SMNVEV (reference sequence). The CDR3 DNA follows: TGTGCCAGCAGTTCCCAAAAGAGGGGGCTAGGCTATAATTCACCCCTCCACTTT. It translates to CASSSQKRGLGYNSPLHF.

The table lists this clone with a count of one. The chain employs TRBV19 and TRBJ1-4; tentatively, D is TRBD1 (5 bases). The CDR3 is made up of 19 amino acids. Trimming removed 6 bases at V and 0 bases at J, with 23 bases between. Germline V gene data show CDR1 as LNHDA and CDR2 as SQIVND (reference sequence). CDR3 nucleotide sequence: TGTGCCAGTAGGAATCGGGGACGGGGTTTTTCTTCAACTAATGAAAAACTGTTTTTT. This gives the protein CASRNRGRGFSSTNEKLFF.

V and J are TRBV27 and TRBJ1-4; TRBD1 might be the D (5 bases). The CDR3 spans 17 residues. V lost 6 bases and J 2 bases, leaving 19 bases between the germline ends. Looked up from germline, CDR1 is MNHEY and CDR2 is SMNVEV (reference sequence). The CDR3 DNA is TGTGCCAGCAGCCGAAGACAGCCACAATGGACTAATGAAAAACTGTTTTTT. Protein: CASSRRQPQWTNEKLFF.

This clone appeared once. The CDR3 DNA sequence: TGTGCCAGCAGTACTTCCGACAGGGGAAACACCATATATTTT. Its protein is CASSTSDRGNTIYF. This chain uses TRBV6-6 with TRBJ1-3; possible D gene TRBD1, 6 bases. Trimming removed 5 bases from V and 4 bases from J, with 12 bases in between. CDR1 is MNHNY, CDR2 SVGAGI, per germline (reference sequence). This CDR3 has 14 amino acids.

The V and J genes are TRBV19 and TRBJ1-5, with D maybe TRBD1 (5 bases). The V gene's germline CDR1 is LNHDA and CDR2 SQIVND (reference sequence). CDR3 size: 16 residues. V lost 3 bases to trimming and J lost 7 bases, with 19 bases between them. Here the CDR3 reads CASSIYLGGRAQPQHF. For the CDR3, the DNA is TGTGCCAGTAGTATTTATCTCGGCGGCAGGGCCCAGCCCCAGCATTTT.

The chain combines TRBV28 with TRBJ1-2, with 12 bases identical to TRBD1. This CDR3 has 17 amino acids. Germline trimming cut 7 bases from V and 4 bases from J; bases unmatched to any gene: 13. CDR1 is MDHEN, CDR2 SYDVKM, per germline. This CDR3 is CASNTGPGTGGGYGYTF. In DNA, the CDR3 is TGTGCCAGCAACACCGGGCCCGGGACAGGGGGCGGCTATGGCTACACCTTC.

CDR3 residues: CASSRGNEQFF. The CDR3 region has the DNA TGTGCCAGTAGTCGTGGCAATGAGCAGTTCTTC. The genes are TRBV19 and TRBJ2-1; D unresolved. The germline V and J ends were trimmed by 5 bases and 6 bases, with 5 bases remaining between them. CDR3 size: 11 residues. CDR1 is LNHDA and CDR2 is SQIVND in the germline V gene (reference sequence).

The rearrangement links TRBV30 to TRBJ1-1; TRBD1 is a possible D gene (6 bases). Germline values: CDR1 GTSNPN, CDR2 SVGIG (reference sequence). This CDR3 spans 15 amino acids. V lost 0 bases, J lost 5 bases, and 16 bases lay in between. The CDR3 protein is CAWSVGAGRSTEAFF. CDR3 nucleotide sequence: TGTGCCTGGAGTGTGGGGGCGGGACGGTCGACTGAAGCTTTCTTT.

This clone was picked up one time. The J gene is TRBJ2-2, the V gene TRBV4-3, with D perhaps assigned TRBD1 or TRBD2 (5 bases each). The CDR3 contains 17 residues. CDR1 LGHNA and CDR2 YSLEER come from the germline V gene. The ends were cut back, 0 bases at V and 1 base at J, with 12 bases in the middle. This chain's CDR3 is CASSQETGRGNTGELFF. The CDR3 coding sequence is TGCGCCAGCAGCCAAGAAACGGGGCGAGGGAACACCGGGGAGCTGTTTTTT.

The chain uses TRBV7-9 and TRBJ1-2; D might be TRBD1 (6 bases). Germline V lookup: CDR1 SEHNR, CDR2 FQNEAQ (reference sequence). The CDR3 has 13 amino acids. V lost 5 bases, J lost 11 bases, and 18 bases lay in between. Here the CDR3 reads CASSPSGRGYYTF. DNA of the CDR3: TGTGCCAGCAGCCCCAGTGGCAGGGGATATTACACCTTC.

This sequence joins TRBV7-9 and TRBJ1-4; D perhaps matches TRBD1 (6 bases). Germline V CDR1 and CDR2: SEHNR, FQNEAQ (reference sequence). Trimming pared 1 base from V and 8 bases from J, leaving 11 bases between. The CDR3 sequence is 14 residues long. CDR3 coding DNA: TGTGCCAGCAGCTTAGAAAAGGGGGGCGAAAAACTGTTTTTT. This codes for CASSLEKGGEKLFF.

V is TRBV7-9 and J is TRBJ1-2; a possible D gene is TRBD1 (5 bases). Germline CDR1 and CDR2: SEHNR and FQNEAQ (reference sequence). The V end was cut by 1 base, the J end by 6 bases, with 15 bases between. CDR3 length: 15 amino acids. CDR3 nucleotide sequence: TGTGCCAGCAGCTTAGAAGTCACAAGGGGCCATGGCTACACCTTC. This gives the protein CASSLEVTRGHGYTF. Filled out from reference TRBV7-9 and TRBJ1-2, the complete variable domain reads DTGVSQNPRHKITKRGQNVTFRCDPISEHNRLYWYRQTLGQGPEFLTYFQNEAQLEKSRLLSDRFSAERPKGSFSTLEIQRTEQGDSAMYLCASSLEVTRGHGYTFGSGTRLTVV.

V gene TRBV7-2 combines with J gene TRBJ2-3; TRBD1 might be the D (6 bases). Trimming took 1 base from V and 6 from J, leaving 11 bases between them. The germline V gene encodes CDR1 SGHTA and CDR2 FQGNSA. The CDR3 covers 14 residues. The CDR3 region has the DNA TGTGCCAGCAGCTTAGAACAGGGATTGGATACGCAGTATTTT. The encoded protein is CASSLEQGLDTQYF.

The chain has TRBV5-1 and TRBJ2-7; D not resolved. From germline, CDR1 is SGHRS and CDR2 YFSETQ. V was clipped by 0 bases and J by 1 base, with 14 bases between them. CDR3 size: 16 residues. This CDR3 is CASSLAVGRKSYEQYF. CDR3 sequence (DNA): TGCGCCAGCAGCTTGGCGGTAGGTAGGAAGTCCTACGAGCAGTACTTC.

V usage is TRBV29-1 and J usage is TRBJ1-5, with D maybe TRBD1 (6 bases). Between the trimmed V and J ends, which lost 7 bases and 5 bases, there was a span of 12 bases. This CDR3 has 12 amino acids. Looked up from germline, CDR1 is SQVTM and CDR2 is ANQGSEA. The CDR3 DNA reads TGCAGCGGTGGACAGCCCGATCAGCCCCAGCATTTT. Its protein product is CSGGQPDQPQHF.

The CDR3 nucleotides read TGTGCCAGCAGCCAGGGTACGGTCCAAGAGACCCAGTACTTC. It translates to CASSQGTVQETQYF. This chain connects TRBV7-8 to TRBJ2-5; tentative D call: TRBD1 (5 bases). Germline values: CDR1 SGHVS, CDR2 FQNEAQ. The CDR3 is 14 amino acids. The V end lost 5 bases, the J end lost 1 base, and 11 bases lay between the germline ends.

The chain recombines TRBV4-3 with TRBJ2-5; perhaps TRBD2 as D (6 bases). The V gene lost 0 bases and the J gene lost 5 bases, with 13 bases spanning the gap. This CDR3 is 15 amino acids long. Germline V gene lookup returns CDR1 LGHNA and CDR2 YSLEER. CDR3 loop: CASSQDRDLWETQYF. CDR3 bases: TGCGCCAGCAGCCAAGATAGGGACTTGTGGGAGACCCAGTACTTC.

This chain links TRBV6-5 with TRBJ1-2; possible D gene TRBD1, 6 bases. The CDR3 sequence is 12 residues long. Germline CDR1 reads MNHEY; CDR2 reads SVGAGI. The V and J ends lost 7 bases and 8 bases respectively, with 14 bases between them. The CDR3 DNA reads TGTGCCAGCAAACAGGACAGCCGGGGCTACACCTTC. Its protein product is CASKQDSRGYTF.

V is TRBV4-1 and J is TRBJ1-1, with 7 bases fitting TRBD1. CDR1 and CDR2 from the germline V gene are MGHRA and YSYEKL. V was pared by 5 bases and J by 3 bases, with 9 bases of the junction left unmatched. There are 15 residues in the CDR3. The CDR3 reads CASSKTGVKYTEAFF. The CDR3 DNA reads TGCGCCAGCAGCAAAACAGGGGTCAAGTACACTGAAGCTTTCTTT.

Here the CDR3 reads CASSYRDGRGYTF. The CDR3 DNA is TGTGCCAGCAGTTACAGGGACGGGCGTGGCTACACCTTC. The rearrangement uses TRBV27 and TRBJ1-2; weak D call: TRBD1 (6 bases). CDR1 is MNHEY, CDR2 SMNVEV, per germline (reference sequence). This CDR3 comprises 13 residues. The germline V and J ends were trimmed by 4 bases and 7 bases, with 13 bases remaining between them.

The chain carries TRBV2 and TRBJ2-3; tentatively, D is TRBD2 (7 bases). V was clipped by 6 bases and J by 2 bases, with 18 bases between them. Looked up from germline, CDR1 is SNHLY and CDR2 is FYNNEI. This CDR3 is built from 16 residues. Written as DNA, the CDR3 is TGTGCCAGCAGGGAATCGGGGGGCCGTATCACAGATACGCAGTATTTT. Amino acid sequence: CASRESGGRITDTQYF.

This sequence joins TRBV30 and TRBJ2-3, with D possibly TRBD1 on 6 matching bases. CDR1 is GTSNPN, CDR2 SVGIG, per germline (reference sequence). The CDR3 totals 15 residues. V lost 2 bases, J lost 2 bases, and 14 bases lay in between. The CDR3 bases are TGTGCCTGGAGTAGACCTACAGGGATCACAGATACGCAGTATTTT. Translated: CAWSRPTGITDTQYF.